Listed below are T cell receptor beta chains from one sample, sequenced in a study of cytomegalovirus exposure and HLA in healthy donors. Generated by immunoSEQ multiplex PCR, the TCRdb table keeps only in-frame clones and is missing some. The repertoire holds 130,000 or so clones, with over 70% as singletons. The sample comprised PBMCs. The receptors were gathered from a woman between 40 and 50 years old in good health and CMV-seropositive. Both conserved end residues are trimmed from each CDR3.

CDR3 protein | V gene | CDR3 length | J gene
ASKISTGPLISPLH | TRBV5-1 | 14 | TRBJ1-6
ASSVSGQGHSYEQY | TRBV9 | 14 | TRBJ2-7
ASSDRQVVTEAF | TRBV2 | 12 | TRBJ1-1
ATSRDQWWDRGGEQY | TRBV15 | 15 | TRBJ2-7
ASSGGTGMGTEAF | TRBV25-1 | 13 | TRBJ1-1
ASSQDRRDGYT | TRBV5-4 | 11 | TRBJ1-2
AWTRDKTNEQF | TRBV30 | 11 | TRBJ2-1
ASSGGTVNYGYT | TRBV9 | 12 | TRBJ1-2
ASRGGEGEAF | TRBV6-5 | 10 | TRBJ1-1
ASSSTSVQF | TRBV7-2 | 9 | TRBJ2-1
AWTRPWTSGRARTDTQY | TRBV30 | 17 | TRBJ2-3
ASSYGRQANSPLH | TRBV2 | 13 | TRBJ1-6
ASSKQGTGANVLT | TRBV13 | 13 | TRBJ2-6
SVERSGGGDEQY | TRBV29-1 | 12 | TRBJ2-7
ASSMDMNYGYT | TRBV5-1 | 11 | TRBJ1-2
ASSSEGTGNNEQF | TRBV11-2 | 13 | TRBJ2-1
ASSIDRGETQY | TRBV19 | 11 | TRBJ2-5
AIQDRSTDTQY | TRBV6-6 | 11 | TRBJ2-3
ASSIVVQGVTGDTQY | TRBV19 | 15 | TRBJ2-3
ASSLGRHPSGNTIY | TRBV2 | 14 | TRBJ1-3
ASSRPSGVGNTEAF | TRBV7-2 | 14 | TRBJ1-1
ASSLTGSTDTQY | TRBV11-3 | 12 | TRBJ2-3
ASSDRRFGLRPETQY | TRBV9 | 15 | TRBJ2-5
ASRAGGPSDEQF | TRBV28 | 12 | TRBJ2-1
ASSLRAGNNSPLH | TRBV7-2 | 13 | TRBJ1-6
ASRSRTGVGIYTEAF | TRBV19 | 15 | TRBJ1-1
ASTASTGGNQPQH | TRBV7-8 | 13 | TRBJ1-5
ASSLAVNALAGYGYT | TRBV11-2 | 15 | TRBJ1-2
ASSRDFSTDTQY | TRBV7-2 | 12 | TRBJ2-3
ASSTRTGIMNTEAF | TRBV7-9 | 14 | TRBJ1-1
ASSLYNILGGQGASGNTIY | TRBV28 | 19 | TRBJ1-3
ASSLQANTIY | TRBV28 | 10 | TRBJ1-3
ASRPLTGLSYEQY | TRBV12-2 | 13 | TRBJ2-7
ASSLGIGRRNEKLF | TRBV7-6 | 14 | TRBJ1-4
ASSYFSTSKTVTQY | TRBV6-6 | 14 | TRBJ2-5
ASSADGHLNEQF | TRBV11-1 | 12 | TRBJ2-1
ASSRQAYNSPLH | TRBV18 | 12 | TRBJ1-6
ATSRDHGSRLAGDSSSYEQY | TRBV15 | 20 | TRBJ2-7
ASSLQPNEKLF | TRBV5-1 | 11 | TRBJ1-4
ASSLAGDSYEQY | TRBV27 | 12 | TRBJ2-7
ASSLESQGNSPLH | TRBV11-2 | 13 | TRBJ1-6
ASSLLREAGGLYGYT | TRBV2 | 15 | TRBJ1-2
ASSLSTGWLGTDTQY | TRBV27 | 15 | TRBJ2-3
ASEQGGTGELF | TRBV18 | 11 | TRBJ2-2
ASSLTLDTTSYEQY | TRBV4-2 | 14 | TRBJ2-7
ASRSTGFNEKLF | TRBV13 | 12 | TRBJ1-4
ASSLRGGTVEQF | TRBV7-6 | 12 | TRBJ2-1
ASSPRLGGPGVNEQF | TRBV7-2 | 15 | TRBJ2-1
ASSLAPGQFQY | TRBV5-1 | 11 | TRBJ2-5
ASSWGLASTDTQY | TRBV11-3 | 13 | TRBJ2-3
ASRHGGGRRDEQY | TRBV6-1 | 13 | TRBJ2-7
ASSSPRQGEQF | TRBV7-9 | 11 | TRBJ2-1
ASRQPADTQY | TRBV28 | 10 | TRBJ2-3
ASSPSGRPSTDTQY | TRBV18 | 14 | TRBJ2-3